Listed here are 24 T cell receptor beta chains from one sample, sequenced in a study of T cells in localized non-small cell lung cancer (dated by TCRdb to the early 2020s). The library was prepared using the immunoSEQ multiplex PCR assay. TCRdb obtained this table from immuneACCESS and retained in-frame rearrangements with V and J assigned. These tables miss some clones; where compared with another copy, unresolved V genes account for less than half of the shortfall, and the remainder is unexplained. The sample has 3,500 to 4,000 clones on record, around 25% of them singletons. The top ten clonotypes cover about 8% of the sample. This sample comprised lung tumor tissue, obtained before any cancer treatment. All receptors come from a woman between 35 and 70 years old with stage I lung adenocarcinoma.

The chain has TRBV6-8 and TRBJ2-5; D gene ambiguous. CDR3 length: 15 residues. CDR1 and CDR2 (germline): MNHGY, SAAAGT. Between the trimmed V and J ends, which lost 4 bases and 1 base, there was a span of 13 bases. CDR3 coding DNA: TGTGCCAGCAGTTTAGGTCGCGGCCTCCAAGAGACCCAGTACTTC. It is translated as CASSLGRGLQETQYF.

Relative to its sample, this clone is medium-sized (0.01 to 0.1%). The chain's CDR3 is CASSRTSGGVGGNEQFF. CDR3 sequence (DNA): TGTGCCAGCAGCCGGACTAGCGGCGGGGTGGGAGGAAATGAGCAGTTCTTC. This chain links TRBV11-3 with TRBJ2-1; 10 positions agree with TRBD2. Looked up from germline, CDR1 is SGHNT and CDR2 is YENEEA. The CDR3 has 17 residues. The V and J ends lost 5 bases and 7 bases, in that order; junction bases with no gene match: 14.

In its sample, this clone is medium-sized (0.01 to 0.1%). CDR3: CASINTNSLQAFF. The CDR3 DNA reads as TGTGCCAGTATCAATACTAACTCCTTACAAGCTTTCTTT. The rearrangement joins TRBV19 to TRBJ1-1; D unresolved. CDR1 and CDR2 from the germline V gene are LNHDA and SQIVND (reference sequence). Between the trimmed V and J ends, which lost 7 bases and 9 bases, there was a span of 18 bases. The CDR3 has 13 amino acids. The full variable domain, in which reference TRBV19 and TRBJ1-1 provide the parts outside the CDR3, is DGGITQSPKYLFRKEGQNVTLSCEQNLNHDAMYWYRQDPGQGLRLIYYSQIVNDFQKGDIAEGYSVSREKKESFPLTVTSAQKNPTAFYLCASINTNSLQAFFGQGTRLTVV.

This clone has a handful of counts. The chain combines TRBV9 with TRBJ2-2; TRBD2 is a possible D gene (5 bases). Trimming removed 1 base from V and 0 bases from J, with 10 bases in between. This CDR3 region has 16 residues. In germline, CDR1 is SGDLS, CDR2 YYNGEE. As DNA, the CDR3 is TGTGCCAGCAGCGTACGCATTAGCGCGAACACCGGGGAGCTGTTTTTT. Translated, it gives CASSVRISANTGELFF. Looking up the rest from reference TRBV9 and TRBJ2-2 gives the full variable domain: DSGVTQTPKHLITATGQRVTLRCSPRSGDLSVYWYQQSLDQGLQFLIQYYNGEERAKGNILERFSAQQFPDLHSELNLSSLELGDSALYFCASSVRISANTGELFFGEGSRLTVL.

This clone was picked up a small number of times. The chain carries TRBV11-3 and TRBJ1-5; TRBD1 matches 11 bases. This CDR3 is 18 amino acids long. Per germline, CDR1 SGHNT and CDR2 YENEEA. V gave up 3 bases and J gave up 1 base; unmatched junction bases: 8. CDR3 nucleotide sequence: TGTGCCAGCAGCTTGTGGTCGGGGACAGGGGGGAGCAATCAGCCCCAGCATTTT. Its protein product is CASSLWSGTGGSNQPQHF.

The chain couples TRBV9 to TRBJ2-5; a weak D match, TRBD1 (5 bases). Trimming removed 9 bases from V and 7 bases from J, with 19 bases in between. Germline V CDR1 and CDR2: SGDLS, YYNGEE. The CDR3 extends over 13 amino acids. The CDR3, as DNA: TGTGCCATCACCTCTGGGGCAGCTGGGACCCAGTACTTC. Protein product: CAITSGAAGTQYF.

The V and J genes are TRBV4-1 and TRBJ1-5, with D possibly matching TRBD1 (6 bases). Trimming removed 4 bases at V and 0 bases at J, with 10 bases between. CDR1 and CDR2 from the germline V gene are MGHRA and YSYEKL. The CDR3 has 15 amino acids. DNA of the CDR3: TGCGCCAGCAGCCCTCGACAGGTTAGCAATCAGCCCCAGCATTTT. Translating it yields CASSPRQVSNQPQHF.

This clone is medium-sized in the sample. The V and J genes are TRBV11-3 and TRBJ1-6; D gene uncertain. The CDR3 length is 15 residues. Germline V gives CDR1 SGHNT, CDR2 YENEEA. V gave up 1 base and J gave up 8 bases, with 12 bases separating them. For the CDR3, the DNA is TGTGCCAGCAGCTTAGGCGGGTCGTTCGATTCACCCCTCCACTTT. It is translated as CASSLGGSFDSPLHF.

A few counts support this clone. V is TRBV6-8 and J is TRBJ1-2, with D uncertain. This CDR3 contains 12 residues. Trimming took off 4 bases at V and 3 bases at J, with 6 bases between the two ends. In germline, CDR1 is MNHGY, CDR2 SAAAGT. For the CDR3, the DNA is TGTGCCAGCAGTTCGCAGGACTATGGCTACACCTTC. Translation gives CASSSQDYGYTF.

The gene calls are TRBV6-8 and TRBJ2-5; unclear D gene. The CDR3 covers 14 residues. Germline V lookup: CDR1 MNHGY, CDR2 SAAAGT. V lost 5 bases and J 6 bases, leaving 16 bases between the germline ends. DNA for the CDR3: TGTGCCAGCAGTGAGTCTCCCAACGTAAAGACCCAGTACTTC. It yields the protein CASSESPNVKTQYF.

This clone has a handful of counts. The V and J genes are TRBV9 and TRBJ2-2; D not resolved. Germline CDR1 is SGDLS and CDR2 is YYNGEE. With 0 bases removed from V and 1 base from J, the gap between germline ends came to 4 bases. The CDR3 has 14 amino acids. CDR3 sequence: CASSVVMNTGELFF. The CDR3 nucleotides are TGTGCCAGCAGCGTAGTAATGAACACCGGGGAGCTGTTTTTT.

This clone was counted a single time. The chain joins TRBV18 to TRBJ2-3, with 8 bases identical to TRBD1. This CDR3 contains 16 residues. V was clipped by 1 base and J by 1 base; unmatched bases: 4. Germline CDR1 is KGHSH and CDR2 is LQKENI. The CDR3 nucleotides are TGTGCCAGCTCACCACAAGAGACAGGGGGCACAGATACGCAGTATTTT. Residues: CASSPQETGGTDTQYF. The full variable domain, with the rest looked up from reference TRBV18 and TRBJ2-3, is NAGVMQNPRHLVRRRGQEARLRCSPMKGHSHVYWYRQLPEEGLKFMVYLQKENIIDESGMPKERFSAEFPKEGPSILRIQQVVRGDSAAYFCASSPQETGGTDTQYFGPGTRLTVL.

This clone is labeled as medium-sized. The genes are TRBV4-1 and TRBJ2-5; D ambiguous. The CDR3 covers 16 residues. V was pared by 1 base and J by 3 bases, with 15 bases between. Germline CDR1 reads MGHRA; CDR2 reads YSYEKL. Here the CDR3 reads CASSQAHAPDKETQYF. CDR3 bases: TGCGCCAGCAGCCAAGCCCATGCCCCCGATAAAGAGACCCAGTACTTC.

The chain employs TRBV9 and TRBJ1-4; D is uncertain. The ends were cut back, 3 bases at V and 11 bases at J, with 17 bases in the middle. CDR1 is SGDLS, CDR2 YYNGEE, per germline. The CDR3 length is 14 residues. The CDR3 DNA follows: TGTGCCAGCAGCGCCTCTTTTGAGGAGAAGAAACTGTTTTTT. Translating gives CASSASFEEKKLFF.

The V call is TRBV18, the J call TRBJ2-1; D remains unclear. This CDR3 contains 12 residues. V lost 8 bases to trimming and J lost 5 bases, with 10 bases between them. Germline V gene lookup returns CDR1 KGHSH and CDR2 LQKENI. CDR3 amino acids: CASQAMDNEQFF. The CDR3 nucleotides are TGTGCCAGCCAGGCCATGGACAATGAGCAGTTCTTC.

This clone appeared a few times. The CDR3 nucleotides read TGTGCCAGCAGCTTGGGGCCCCTCGGGGTTAACACTGAAGCTTTCTTT. Protein product: CASSLGPLGVNTEAFF. This chain links TRBV11-3 with TRBJ1-1; possible D gene TRBD1, 5 bases. The V gene lost 3 bases and the J gene lost 2 bases, with 16 bases spanning the gap. Germline CDR1 and CDR2: SGHNT and YENEEA. The CDR3 sequence is 16 residues long. Using reference TRBV11-3 and TRBJ1-1 for the parts outside the CDR3, the full variable domain is EAGVVQSPRYKIIEKKQPVAFWCNPISGHNTLYWYLQNLGQGPELLIRYENEEAVDDSQLPKDRFSAERLKGVDSTLKIQPAELGDSAVYLCASSLGPLGVNTEAFFGQGTRLTVV.

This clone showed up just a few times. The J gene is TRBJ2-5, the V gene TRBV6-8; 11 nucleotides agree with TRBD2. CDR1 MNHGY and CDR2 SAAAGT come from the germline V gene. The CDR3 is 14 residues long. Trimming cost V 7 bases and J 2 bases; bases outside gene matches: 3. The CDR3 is CASIAGGGQETQYF. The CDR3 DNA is TGTGCCAGCATAGCGGGGGGGGGTCAAGAGACCCAGTACTTC.

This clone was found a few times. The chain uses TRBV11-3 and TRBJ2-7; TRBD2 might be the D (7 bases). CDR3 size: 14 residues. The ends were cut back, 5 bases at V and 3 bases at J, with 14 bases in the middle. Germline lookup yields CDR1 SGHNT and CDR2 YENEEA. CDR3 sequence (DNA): TGTGCCAGCAGCCAACGGGGGGCCGGCTACGAGCAGTACTTC. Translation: CASSQRGAGYEQYF.

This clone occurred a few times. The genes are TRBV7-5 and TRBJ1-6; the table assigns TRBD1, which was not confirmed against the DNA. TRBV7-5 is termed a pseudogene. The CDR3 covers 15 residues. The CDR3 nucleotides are TGTGCCAGCAGCTTTGGCAGGGGGCTAAATTCACCCCTCCACTTT. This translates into CASSFGRGLNSPLHF.

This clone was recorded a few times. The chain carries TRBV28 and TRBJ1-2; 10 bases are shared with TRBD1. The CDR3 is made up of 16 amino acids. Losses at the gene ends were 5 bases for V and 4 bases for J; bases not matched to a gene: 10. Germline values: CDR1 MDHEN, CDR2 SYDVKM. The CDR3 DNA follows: TGTGCCAGCAGTCCCCAGGGACAGGGGACTTTCTATGGCTACACCTTC. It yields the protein CASSPQGQGTFYGYTF.

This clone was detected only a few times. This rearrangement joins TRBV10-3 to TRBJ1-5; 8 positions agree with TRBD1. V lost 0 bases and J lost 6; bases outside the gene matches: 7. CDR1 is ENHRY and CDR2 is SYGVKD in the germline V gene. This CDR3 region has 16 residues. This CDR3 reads CAISESGRGQAQPQHF. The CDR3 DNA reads TGTGCCATCAGTGAGTCAGGCAGGGGGCAGGCTCAGCCCCAGCATTTT.

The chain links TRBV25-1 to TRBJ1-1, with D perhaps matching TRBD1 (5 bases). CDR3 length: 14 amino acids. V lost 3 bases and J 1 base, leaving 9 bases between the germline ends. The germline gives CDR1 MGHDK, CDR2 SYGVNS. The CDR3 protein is CASSDPDTNTEAFF. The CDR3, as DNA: TGTGCCAGCAGTGATCCGGACACGAACACTGAAGCTTTCTTT.

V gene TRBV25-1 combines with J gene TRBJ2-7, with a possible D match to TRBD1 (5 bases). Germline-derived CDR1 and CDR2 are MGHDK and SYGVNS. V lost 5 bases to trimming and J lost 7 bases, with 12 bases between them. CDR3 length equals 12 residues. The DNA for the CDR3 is TGTGCCAGCAGTACTCAGGGTGGAGAGCAGTACTTC. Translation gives CASSTQGGEQYF.

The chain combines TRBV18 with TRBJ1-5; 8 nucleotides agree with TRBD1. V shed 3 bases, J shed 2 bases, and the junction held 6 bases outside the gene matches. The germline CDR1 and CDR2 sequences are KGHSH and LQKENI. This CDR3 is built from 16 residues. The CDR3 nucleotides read TGTGCCAGCTCACCCACAGGGGGTCTAGGCAATCAGCCCCAGCATTTT. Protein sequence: CASSPTGGLGNQPQHF.